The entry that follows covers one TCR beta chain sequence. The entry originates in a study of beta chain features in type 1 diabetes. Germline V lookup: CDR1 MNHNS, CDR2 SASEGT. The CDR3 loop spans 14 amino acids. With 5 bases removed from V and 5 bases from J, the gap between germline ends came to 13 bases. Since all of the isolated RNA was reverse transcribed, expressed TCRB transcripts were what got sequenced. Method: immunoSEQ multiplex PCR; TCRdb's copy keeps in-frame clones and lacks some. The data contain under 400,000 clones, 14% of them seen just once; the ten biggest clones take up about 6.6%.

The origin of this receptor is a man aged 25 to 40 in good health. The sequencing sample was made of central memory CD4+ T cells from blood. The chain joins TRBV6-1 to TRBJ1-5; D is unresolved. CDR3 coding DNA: TGTGCCAGCAGTTATGGAGGACCCGATCAGCCCCAGCATTTT. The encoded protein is CASSYGGPDQPQHF.